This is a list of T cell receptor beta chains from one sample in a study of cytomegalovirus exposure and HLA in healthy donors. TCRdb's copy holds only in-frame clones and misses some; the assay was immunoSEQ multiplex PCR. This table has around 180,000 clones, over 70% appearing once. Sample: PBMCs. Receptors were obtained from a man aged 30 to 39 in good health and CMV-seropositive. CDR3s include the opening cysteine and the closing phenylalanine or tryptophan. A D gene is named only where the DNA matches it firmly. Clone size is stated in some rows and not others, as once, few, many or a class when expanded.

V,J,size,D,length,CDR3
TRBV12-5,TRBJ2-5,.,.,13,CASGKRGGETQYF
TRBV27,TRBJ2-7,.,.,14,CASSPGRTYYEQYF
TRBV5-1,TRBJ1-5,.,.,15,CASSLAGFGNQPQHF
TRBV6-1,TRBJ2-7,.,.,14,CASRALETSYEQYF
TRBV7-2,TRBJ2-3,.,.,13,CASSRGLADTQYF
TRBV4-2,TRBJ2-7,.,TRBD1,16,CASSQDYRGSSYEQYF
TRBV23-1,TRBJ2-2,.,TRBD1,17,CASSQSSGQGDTGELFF
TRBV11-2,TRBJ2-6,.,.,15,CASRPQVSGANVLTF
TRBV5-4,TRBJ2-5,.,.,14,CASSLGLVGETQYF
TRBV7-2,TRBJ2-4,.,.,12,CASSSRVGIQYF
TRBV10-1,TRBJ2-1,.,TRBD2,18,CASSESGRLAGTYNEQFF
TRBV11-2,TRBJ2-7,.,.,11,CASSAGNEQYF
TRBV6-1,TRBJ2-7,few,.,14,CASSGGPGAYEQYF
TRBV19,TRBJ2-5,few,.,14,CASSENGGGETQYF
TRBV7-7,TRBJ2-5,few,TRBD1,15,CASSRDRAVVETQYF
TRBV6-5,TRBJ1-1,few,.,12,CASSRGGTEAFF
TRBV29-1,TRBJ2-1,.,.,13,CSVRDPEYNEQFF
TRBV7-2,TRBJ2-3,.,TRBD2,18,CASSSTSGGGTFTDTQYF
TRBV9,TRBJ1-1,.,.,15,CASSVGHRENTEAFF
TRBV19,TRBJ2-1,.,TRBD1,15,CASSIYRDSYNEQFF
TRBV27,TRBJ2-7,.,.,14,CASSSTGSVDEQYF
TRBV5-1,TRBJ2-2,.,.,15,CASSAVTGYTGELFF
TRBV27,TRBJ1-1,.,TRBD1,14,CASSSIQGDTEAFF
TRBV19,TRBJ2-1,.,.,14,CASSGADSYNEQFF
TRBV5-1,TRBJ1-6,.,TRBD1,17,CASSAGVGGPGGSPLHF
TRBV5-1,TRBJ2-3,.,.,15,CASSLVRQSTDTQYF
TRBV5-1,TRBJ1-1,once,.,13,CASSAEGGTEAFF
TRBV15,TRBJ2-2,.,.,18,CATSRPLGAAWNTGELFF
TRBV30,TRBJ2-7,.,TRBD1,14,CAWSAGQGAYEQYF
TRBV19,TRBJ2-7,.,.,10,CASITAEQYF
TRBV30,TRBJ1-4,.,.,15,CAWSVWEGMEEKLFF
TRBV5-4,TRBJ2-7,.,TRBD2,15,CASSLAGRGDYEQYF
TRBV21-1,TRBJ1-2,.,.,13,CASSSSGGYGYTF
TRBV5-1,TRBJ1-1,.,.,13,CASSLTVNTEAFF
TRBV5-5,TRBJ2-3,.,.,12,CASSRTADTQYF